The clone carrying this TCR beta chain was seen ten or more times. These data originate in a study of T-cell reconstitution after alpha-beta-depleted transplantation in children. Unique molecular identifiers tagged the TCRbeta library. MiXCR, run by TCRdb on the PCR reads, gives a single entry per CDR3 protein. Of nearly 550,000 distinct CDR3 sequences detected, 15% to 20% appear once; the ten largest clones hold 3.3%. The CDR3 has 18 residues. The germline CDR1 and CDR2 sequences are MRHNA and SNTAGT. J was trimmed by 1 base and V by 4 bases; bases with no gene match: 10. The chain recombines TRBV6-4 with TRBJ2-3, with 11 bases aligning to TRBD1. The starting material was PBMCs from the stem cell graft donor, obtained from the stem cell graft. The TCR originated in a human donor who donated a stem cell graft to a child with acute lymphoblastic leukemia. The CDR3 protein is CASSAFRTGGEGTDTQYF. CDR3 in DNA: TGTGCCAGCAGTGCCTTCCGGACAGGGGGCGAAGGCACAGATACGCAGTATTTT.